A single TCR beta chain is shown here with its context. No antigen is known for it. These data are taken from a study of graft-versus-host responses after intestinal transplantation. Study-level background: Every transplant recipient was induced with anti-thymocyte globulin, then maintained on tacrolimus and steroids for two to four years. Study-wide results and limits: Peak circulating GvH clone levels tracked with early post-transplant HvG declines. The study found high graft-versus-host to host-versus-graft clonal ratios in allografts of patients with graft-donor T cell macrochimerism.

There are 17 residues in the CDR3. The V gene lost 4 bases and the J gene lost 2 bases, with 22 bases spanning the gap. In germline, CDR1 is SGHRS, CDR2 YFSETQ. Produced via immunoSEQ multiplex PCR; TCRdb's table is partial and in-frame only. The sample lists about 94,000 clones; roughly nine tenths were seen once. The V gene is TRBV5-1, the J gene TRBJ2-7, with D perhaps TRBD1 (8 bases). The receptor's source is a human donor who received an intestinal transplant. This sample comprised unstimulated CD8+ T cells sorted from spleen or lymph node cells, obtained before intestinal transplant. The DNA for the CDR3 is TGCGCCAGCAGCCCGGGGGGCCGGGACAGGCAAACCTACGAGCAGTACTTC. Its protein product is CASSPGGRDRQTYEQYF. Full variable domain (missing parts from reference TRBV5-1 and TRBJ2-7): KAGVTQTPRYLIKTRGQQVTLSCSPISGHRSVSWYQQTPGQGLQFLFEYFSETQRNKGNFPGRFSGRQFSNSRSEMNVSTLELGDSALYLCASSPGGRDRQTYEQYFGPGTRLTVT.